Below, one T cell receptor beta chain is given with its context. This CDR3 contains 13 residues. J lost 4 bases, V lost 6 bases, and 1 base had no gene match. CDR1 LNHDA and CDR2 SQIVND come from the germline V gene (reference sequence). These data come from a study of control samples from healthy donors and cancer patients. TCRdb keeps only in-frame clones here, not all; method: immunoSEQ multiplex PCR. The sample lists 60,000 to 70,000 clones, about 80% occurring once. V usage is TRBV19 and J usage is TRBJ2-5; 11 bases match TRBD1. Sequenced input: PBMCs. The source is a woman aged 50 to 60 with lung cancer. The CDR3 here is CASRDRGRETQYF. CDR3 in DNA: TGTGCCAGTAGGGACAGGGGGCGAGAGACCCAGTACTTC.